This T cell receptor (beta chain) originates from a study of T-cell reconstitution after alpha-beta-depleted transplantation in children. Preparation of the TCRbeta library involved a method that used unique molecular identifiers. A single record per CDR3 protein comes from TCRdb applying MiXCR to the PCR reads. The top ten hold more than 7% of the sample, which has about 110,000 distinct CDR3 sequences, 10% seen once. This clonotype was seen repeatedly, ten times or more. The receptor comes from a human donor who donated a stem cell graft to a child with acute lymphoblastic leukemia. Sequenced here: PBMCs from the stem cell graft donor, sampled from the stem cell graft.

CDR3 coding DNA: TGCGCCAGCAGCAGACTCGGGACTAGCGGGAACACGGATACGCAGTATTTT. The encoded protein is CASSRLGTSGNTDTQYF. The rearrangement uses TRBV5-1 and TRBJ2-3; 13 bases line up with TRBD2. This CDR3 is built from 17 residues. V shed 4 bases, J shed 6 bases, and the junction held 11 bases outside the gene matches. From germline, CDR1 is SGHRS and CDR2 YFSETQ.